These 26 T cell receptor beta chains were sequenced from one sample in a study of blood T cell repertoires in COVID-19. Assay used: immunoSEQ multiplex PCR; TCRdb lists only in-frame clones, some missing. The sample lists about 190,000 clones, around 84% occurring once. The source material was peripheral blood. The receptors originated from a man younger than 40 with active or convalescent COVID-19.

The CDR3 nucleotides read TGTGCCAGCAGCGTAGATTGGGACAGCTCCTACGAGCAGTACTTC. Its protein is CASSVDWDSSYEQYF. V and J are TRBV9 and TRBJ2-7; 7 nucleotides line up with TRBD1. Trimming cost V 0 bases and J 0 bases; bases outside gene matches: 3. The CDR3 has 15 amino acids. CDR1 is SGDLS, CDR2 YYNGEE, per germline. Variable domain in full (rest from reference TRBV9 and TRBJ2-7): DSGVTQTPKHLITATGQRVTLRCSPRSGDLSVYWYQQSLDQGLQFLIQYYNGEERAKGNILERFSAQQFPDLHSELNLSSLELGDSALYFCASSVDWDSSYEQYFGPGTRLTVT.

CDR3 region: CASSLGAAPGLAALTDTQYF. CDR3 nucleotides: TGCGCCAGCAGCTTGGGGGCCGCTCCGGGACTAGCGGCCCTCACAGATACGCAGTATTTT. J is TRBJ2-3 and V is TRBV5-1, with 11 bases matching TRBD2. Germline values: CDR1 SGHRS, CDR2 YFSETQ. CDR3 length: 20 residues. Losses at the gene ends were 0 bases for V and 2 bases for J; bases not matched to a gene: 14.

The V and J genes are TRBV2 and TRBJ1-2; 11 bases match TRBD1. The CDR3 is 15 residues long. CDR1 and CDR2 from the germline V gene are SNHLY and FYNNEI. J lost 4 bases, V lost 5 bases, and 6 bases had no gene match. The CDR3: CASSPDRGLGYGYTF. In DNA form, the CDR3 reads TGTGCCAGCAGTCCGGACAGGGGGCTTGGCTATGGCTACACCTTC.

This clone was picked up one time. This chain connects TRBV19 to TRBJ2-1; TRBD2 aligns across 8 bases. The germline gives CDR1 LNHDA, CDR2 SQIVND (reference sequence). V was pared by 5 bases and J by 0 bases, with 18 bases of the junction left unmatched. This CDR3 contains 20 residues. CDR3 amino acids: CASSFEAGVTAESSYNEQFF. CDR3 nucleotides: TGTGCCAGTAGTTTTGAAGCGGGAGTAACGGCCGAGAGCTCCTACAATGAGCAGTTCTTC.

The rearrangement uses TRBV27 and TRBJ2-1, with 8 bases aligning to TRBD1. CDR3 length: 15 residues. V lost 6 bases to trimming and J lost 5 bases; unmatched junction nucleotides: 9. Germline CDR1 is MNHEY and CDR2 is SMNVEV (reference sequence). The chain's CDR3 is CASRSGTGYHNEQFF. The CDR3 DNA reads TGTGCCAGCAGGTCCGGGACAGGTTACCACAATGAGCAGTTCTTC.

Turning to this clone: The conserved phenylalanine or tryptophan normally closing the CDR3 is absent here, so this likely arose from a read error. The limits of the CDR3 on the DNA are not certain, so only TCRdb's listed CDR3 is given. The V gene is TRBV23-1, the J gene TRBJ1-2. TRBV23-1 is classed as an ORF, of uncertain function. With termini counted, the CDR3 has 12 amino acids. The CDR3 sequence is CASSHPTKGSGG.

V and J are TRBV19 and TRBJ1-5; TRBD1 matches at 9 bases. The CDR3 is 14 residues long. The V segment lost 9 bases and the J segment 4 bases; nucleotides outside the gene matches: 7. The V gene's germline CDR1 is LNHDA and CDR2 SQIVND (reference sequence). The CDR3 nucleotides read TGTGCCAGCTATGACAGGGGGAAGAATCAGCCCCAGCATTTT. As protein: CASYDRGKNQPQHF.

The chain couples TRBV11-2 to TRBJ2-1; TRBD2 matches at 10 bases. Germline V lookup: CDR1 SGHAT, CDR2 FQNNGV. CDR3 size: 16 residues. After removal of 4 bases from V and 8 bases from J, the junction contained 11 bases not matched to a gene. The CDR3 sequence is CASSSRTSGPGDEQFF. CDR3 in DNA: TGTGCCAGCAGCTCCCGGACTAGCGGACCTGGGGATGAGCAGTTCTTC.

This chain connects TRBV6-2 or TRBV6-3 to TRBJ2-7, with 13 bases identical to TRBD2. The CDR3 contains 16 residues. V lost 6 bases and J lost 5; bases outside the gene matches: 10. The germline CDR1 and CDR2 sequences are MNHEY and SVGEGT. In DNA form, the CDR3 reads TGTGCCAGCAGCCCGAGACTAGCGGGGGGCAGGAACGAGCAGTACGTC. This encodes CASSPRLAGGRNEQYV.

V is TRBV10-1 and J is TRBJ2-5; D is unresolved. CDR3 size: 13 residues. CDR1 is WNHNN, CDR2 SYGVQD, per germline (reference sequence). Trimming cost V 3 bases and J 1 base, with 6 bases left between them. CDR3 region: CASSDPVQETQYF. The CDR3 DNA reads as TGCGCCAGCAGTGATCCAGTCCAAGAGACCCAGTACTTC.

The rearrangement joins TRBV12-5 to TRBJ1-3, with unresolved D. V dropped 0 bases and J dropped 2 bases, with 5 bases sitting between them. Germline V gene data show CDR1 as LGHNT and CDR2 as FRNRAP. The CDR3 consists of 14 residues. The CDR3 reads CASGLVTAGNTIYF. For the CDR3, the DNA is TGTGCTAGTGGTTTGGTAACTGCTGGAAACACCATATATTTT. Supplemented by reference TRBV12-5 and TRBJ1-3, the full variable domain reads DARVTQTPRHKVTEMGQEVTMRCQPILGHNTVFWYRQTMMQGLELLAYFRNRAPLDDSGMPKDRFSAEMPDATLATLKIQPSEPRDSAVYFCASGLVTAGNTIYFGEGSWLTVV.

This CDR3 reads CASSQGAGGVYEQYF. The CDR3 coding sequence is TGCGCCAGCAGCCAAGGGGCAGGGGGCGTTTACGAGCAGTACTTC. The chain recombines TRBV4-3 with TRBJ2-7; TRBD1 matches 8 bases. The CDR3 has 15 amino acids. Germline trimming cut 1 base from V and 4 bases from J; bases unmatched to any gene: 6. In germline, CDR1 is LGHNA, CDR2 YSLEER.

The chain couples TRBV6-5 to TRBJ2-5, with TRBD2 matching 11 bases. This CDR3 is built from 14 residues. Germline CDR1 and CDR2: MNHEY and SVGAGI. V shed 8 bases and J 6 bases; nucleotides not matched to a gene: 8. The CDR3 region is CASALAGGGKTQYF. The CDR3 DNA is TGTGCCAGCGCCCTAGCGGGGGGCGGGAAGACCCAGTACTTC.

This sequence joins TRBV12-3 or TRBV12-4 and TRBJ1-1; perhaps TRBD1 as D (6 bases). V lost 5 bases and J 5 bases, leaving 12 bases between the germline ends. The CDR3 is 13 amino acids. CDR3 nucleotides: TGTGCCAGCAGTATACAGGGAGGGACTGAAGCTTTCTTT. Translation gives CASSIQGGTEAFF.

This chain connects TRBV5-4 to TRBJ1-6, with 10 bases that match TRBD1. The CDR3 runs to 15 residues. The trim removed 5 bases at V and 4 bases at J, leaving 3 bases unmatched. Germline V gene sequence: CDR1 SGHNT, CDR2 YYREEE (reference sequence). The CDR3 reads CASSLDRGYNSPLHF. In DNA form, the CDR3 reads TGTGCCAGCAGTCTGGACAGGGGGTATAATTCACCCCTCCACTTT.

The chain joins TRBV27 to TRBJ2-5; 8 bases agree with TRBD1. V was clipped by 6 bases and J by 5 bases; unmatched bases: 11. The CDR3 extends over 15 amino acids. CDR1 is MNHEY and CDR2 is SMNVEV in the germline V gene (reference sequence). The DNA of the CDR3 is TGTGCCAGCAGAGGGGGACAGGTTACCGGGGAGACCCAGTACTTC. Translated, it gives CASRGGQVTGETQYF.

This clone was detected only a few times. V and J are TRBV5-1 and TRBJ1-4; 9 bases fit TRBD1. Unmatched junction bases numbered 5, after V lost 4 bases and J lost 7 bases. The CDR3 extends over 14 amino acids. Germline V gene sequence: CDR1 SGHRS, CDR2 YFSETQ. CDR3 DNA: TGCGCCAGCAGCATCGGACAGGGGACTGAAAAACTGTTTTTT. This translates into CASSIGQGTEKLFF.

The genes are TRBV5-3 and TRBJ1-4; D not resolved. TRBV5-3 carries the ORF label, with uncertain function. The V end was cut by 0 bases, the J end by 0 bases, with 9 bases between. This CDR3 region has 16 residues. The DNA for the CDR3 is TGTGCCAGAAGCTTGGAAATTGGCCCAACTAATGAAAAACTGTTTTTT. Its translation: CARSLEIGPTNEKLFF.

The J gene is TRBJ2-7, the V gene TRBV7-8, with D uncertain. Looked up from germline, CDR1 is SGHVS and CDR2 is FQNEAQ. This CDR3 spans 14 amino acids. CDR3 loop: CVVLSHSTSYEQYV. The CDR3 DNA is TGTGTGGTCTTGTCCCACTCCACTTCCTACGAGCAGTACGTC.

This clone was detected ten times or more. The rearrangement joins TRBV27 to TRBJ1-2; tentatively, D is TRBD1 (5 bases). V lost 5 bases to trimming and J lost 5 bases, with 18 bases between them. There are 15 residues in the CDR3. In germline, CDR1 is MNHEY, CDR2 SMNVEV (reference sequence). The CDR3 loop is CASSPLPQETYGYTF. The DNA of the CDR3 is TGTGCCAGCAGTCCCCTCCCACAGGAGACTTATGGCTACACCTTC.

This chain connects TRBV19 to TRBJ2-7; D gene ambiguous. The CDR3 extends over 13 amino acids. Trimming removed 0 bases from V and 2 bases from J, with 5 bases in between. Germline V gene lookup returns CDR1 LNHDA and CDR2 SQIVND (reference sequence). The CDR3 protein is CASSIDSPYEQYF. DNA of the CDR3: TGTGCCAGTAGTATAGACAGTCCCTACGAGCAGTACTTC.

This sequence joins TRBV6-5 and TRBJ1-1; D possibly corresponds to TRBD1 (5 bases). The germline CDR1 and CDR2 sequences are MNHEY and SVGAGI. This CDR3 has 13 residues. The germline V and J ends were trimmed by 8 bases and 1 base, with 11 bases remaining between them. Written as DNA, the CDR3 is TGTGCCAGCTATGGCAGGGAGAACACTGAAGCTTTCTTT. It yields the protein CASYGRENTEAFF.

The chain carries TRBV4-3 and TRBJ1-2; D is unclear. The CDR3 is made up of 16 amino acids. The V end lost 0 bases, the J end lost 0 bases, and 11 bases lay between the germline ends. Germline V gene sequence: CDR1 LGHNA, CDR2 YSLEER. CDR3 in DNA: TGCGCCAGCAGCCAAGATCTAGCAGAGGCTAACTATGGCTACACCTTC. Amino acid sequence: CASSQDLAEANYGYTF.

V is TRBV7-9 and J is TRBJ1-6, with 9 bases that match TRBD1. The CDR3 has 17 amino acids. Germline V gives CDR1 SEHNR, CDR2 FQNEAQ (reference sequence). Trimming removed 4 bases from V and 8 bases from J; junction bases left unmatched: 12. CDR3 sequence (DNA): TGTGCCAGCAGCTCATCCCCGGGACAGGGAATTGATTCACCCCTCCACTTT. Encoded protein: CASSSSPGQGIDSPLHF.

The chain has TRBV6-5 and TRBJ1-4; 7 bases match TRBD1. The CDR3 is 15 amino acids. Germline values: CDR1 MNHEY, CDR2 SVGAGI. Trimming at V came to 0 bases and at J to 5 bases, leaving 3 bases not matched to a gene. CDR3 in DNA: TGTGCCAGCAGTTACTCACAGGGGAGCAATGAAAAACTGTTTTTT. Translated: CASSYSQGSNEKLFF.

The chain combines TRBV19 with TRBJ2-1; 9 nucleotides match TRBD2. Germline V gives CDR1 LNHDA, CDR2 SQIVND (reference sequence). There are 18 residues in the CDR3. J gave up 4 bases and V 1 base, and 11 bases lay outside the gene matches. This chain's CDR3 is CASSIGRASGDLYNEQFF. Here the CDR3 DNA reads TGTGCCAGTAGTATAGGGCGGGCTAGCGGGGACCTTTACAATGAGCAGTTCTTC.